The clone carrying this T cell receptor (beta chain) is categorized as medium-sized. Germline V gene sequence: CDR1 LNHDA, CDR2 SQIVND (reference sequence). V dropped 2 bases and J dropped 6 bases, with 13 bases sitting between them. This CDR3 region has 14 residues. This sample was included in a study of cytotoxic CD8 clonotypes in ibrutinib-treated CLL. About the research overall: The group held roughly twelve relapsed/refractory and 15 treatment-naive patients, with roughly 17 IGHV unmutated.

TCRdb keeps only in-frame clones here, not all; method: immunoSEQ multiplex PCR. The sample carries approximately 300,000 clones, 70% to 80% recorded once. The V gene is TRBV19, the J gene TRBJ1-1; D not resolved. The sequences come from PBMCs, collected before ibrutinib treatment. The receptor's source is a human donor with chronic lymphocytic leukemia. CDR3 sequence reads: CASSILGSGAEAFF. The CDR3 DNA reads TGTGCCAGTAGTATATTAGGCAGCGGCGCTGAAGCTTTCTTT.